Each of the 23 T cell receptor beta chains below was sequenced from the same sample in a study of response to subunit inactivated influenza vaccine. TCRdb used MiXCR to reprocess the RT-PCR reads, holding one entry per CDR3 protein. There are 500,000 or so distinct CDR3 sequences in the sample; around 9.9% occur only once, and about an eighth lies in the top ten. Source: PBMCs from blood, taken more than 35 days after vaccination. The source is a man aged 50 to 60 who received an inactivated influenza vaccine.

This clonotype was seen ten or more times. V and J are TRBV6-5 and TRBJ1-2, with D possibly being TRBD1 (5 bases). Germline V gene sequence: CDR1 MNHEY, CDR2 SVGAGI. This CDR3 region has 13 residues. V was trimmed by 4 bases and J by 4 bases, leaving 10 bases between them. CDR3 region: CASSLGASYGYTF. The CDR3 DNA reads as TGTGCCAGCAGTTTAGGGGCCAGCTATGGCTACACCTTC.

The CDR3 DNA sequence: TGTGCCAGCAGCTTAATAGGACAGGGTTATCCTATTCCCTACGAGCAGTACTTC. Amino acids: CASSLIGQGYPIPYEQYF. This chain uses TRBV11-1 with TRBJ2-7, with 8 bases that match TRBD1. This CDR3 has 18 amino acids. The junction had 14 bases not matched to a gene; V was cut back by 2 bases and J by 2 bases. Germline lookup yields CDR1 SGHAT and CDR2 FQDESV (reference sequence). Drawing the rest from reference TRBV11-1 and TRBJ2-7, the complete variable domain is EAEVAQSPRYKITEKSQAVAFWCDPISGHATLYWYRQILGQGPELLVQFQDESVVDDSQLPKDRFSAERLKGVDSTLKIQPAELGDSAMYLCASSLIGQGYPIPYEQYFGPGTRLTVT.

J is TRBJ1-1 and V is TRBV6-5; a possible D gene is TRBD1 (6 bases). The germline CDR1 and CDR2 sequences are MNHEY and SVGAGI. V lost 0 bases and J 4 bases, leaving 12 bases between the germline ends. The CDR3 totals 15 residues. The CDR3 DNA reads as TGTGCCAGCAGTTACTCTTTGGGGGCAAGCACTGAAGCTTTCTTT. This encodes CASSYSLGASTEAFF.

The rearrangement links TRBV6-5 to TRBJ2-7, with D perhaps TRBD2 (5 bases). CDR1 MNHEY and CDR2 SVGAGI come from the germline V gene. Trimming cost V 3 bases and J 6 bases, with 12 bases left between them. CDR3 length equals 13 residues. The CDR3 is CASSYNGVSEQYF. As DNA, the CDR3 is TGTGCCAGCAGTTATAACGGGGTATCCGAGCAGTACTTC.

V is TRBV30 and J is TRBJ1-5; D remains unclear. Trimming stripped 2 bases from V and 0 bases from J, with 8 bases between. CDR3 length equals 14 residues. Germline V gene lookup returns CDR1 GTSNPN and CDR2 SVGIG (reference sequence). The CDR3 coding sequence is TGTGCCTGGAGTCCCGGCCTTAGCAATCAGCCCCAGCATTTT. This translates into CAWSPGLSNQPQHF.

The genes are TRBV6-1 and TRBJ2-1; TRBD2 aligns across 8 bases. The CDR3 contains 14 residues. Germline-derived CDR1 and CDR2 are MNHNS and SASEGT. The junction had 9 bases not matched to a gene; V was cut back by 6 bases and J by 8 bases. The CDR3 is CASSRSGSSYEQFF. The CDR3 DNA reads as TGTGCCAGCAGCCGAAGCGGGAGTAGCTATGAGCAGTTCTTC.

For the CDR3, the DNA is TGTGCCAGCAGCCAGACACCCGAGGGGTACTACGAGCAGTACTTC. It is translated as CASSQTPEGYYEQYF. The gene calls are TRBV4-2 and TRBJ2-7; perhaps D is TRBD1 or TRBD2 (5 bases each). This CDR3 is 15 amino acids long. Per germline, CDR1 LGHNA and CDR2 YNFKEQ. Trimming stripped 3 bases from V and 3 bases from J, with 15 bases between.

CDR3 in amino acids: CASSQEFRGRETQYF. The DNA for the CDR3 is TGTGCCAGCAGCCAAGAGTTTCGCGGGCGCGAGACCCAGTACTTC. The rearrangement joins TRBV3-1 to TRBJ2-5, with TRBD2 as a possible D gene (5 bases). This CDR3 has 15 residues. Trimming cost V 0 bases and J 5 bases, with 13 bases left between them. CDR1 LGHDT and CDR2 YNNKEL come from the germline V gene (reference sequence).

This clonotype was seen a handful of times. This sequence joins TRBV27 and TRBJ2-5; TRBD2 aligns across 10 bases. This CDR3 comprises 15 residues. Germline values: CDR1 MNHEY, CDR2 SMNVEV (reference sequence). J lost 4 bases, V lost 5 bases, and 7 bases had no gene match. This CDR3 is CASSPSGSARETQYF. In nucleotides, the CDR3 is TGTGCCAGCAGTCCTAGCGGGAGCGCGAGAGAGACCCAGTACTTC.

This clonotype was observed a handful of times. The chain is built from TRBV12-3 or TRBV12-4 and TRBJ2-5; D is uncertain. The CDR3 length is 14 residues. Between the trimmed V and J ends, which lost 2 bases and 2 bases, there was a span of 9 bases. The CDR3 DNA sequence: TGTGCCAGCAGTTTAAGGGCAGTTCAAGAGACCCAGTACTTC. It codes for CASSLRAVQETQYF.

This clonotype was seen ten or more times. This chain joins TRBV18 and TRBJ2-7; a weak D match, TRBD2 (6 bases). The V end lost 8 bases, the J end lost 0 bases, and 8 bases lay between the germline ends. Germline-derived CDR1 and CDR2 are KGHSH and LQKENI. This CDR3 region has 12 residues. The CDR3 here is CASAGSSYEQYF. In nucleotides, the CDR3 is TGTGCCAGCGCGGGGAGCTCCTACGAGCAGTACTTC.

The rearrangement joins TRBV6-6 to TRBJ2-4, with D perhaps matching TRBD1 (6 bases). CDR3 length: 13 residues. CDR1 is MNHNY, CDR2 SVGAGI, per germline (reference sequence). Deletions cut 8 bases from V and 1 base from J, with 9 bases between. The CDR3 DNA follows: TGTGCCAGCCCCGACAGGGCCAAAAACATTCAGTACTTC. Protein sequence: CASPDRAKNIQYF.

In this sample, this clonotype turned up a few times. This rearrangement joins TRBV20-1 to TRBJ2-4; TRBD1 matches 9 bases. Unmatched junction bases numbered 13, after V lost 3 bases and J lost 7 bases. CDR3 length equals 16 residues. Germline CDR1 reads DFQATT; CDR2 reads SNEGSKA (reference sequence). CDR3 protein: CSASRGQGGFMNIQYF. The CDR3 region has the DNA TGCAGTGCTAGCCGGGGACAGGGAGGATTTATGAACATTCAGTACTTC.

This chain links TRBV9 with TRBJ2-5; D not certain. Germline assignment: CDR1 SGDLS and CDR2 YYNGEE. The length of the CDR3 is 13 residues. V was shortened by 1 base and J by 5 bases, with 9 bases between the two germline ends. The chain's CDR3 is CASSVSPQETQYF. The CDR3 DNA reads TGTGCCAGCAGCGTATCACCCCAGGAGACCCAGTACTTC.

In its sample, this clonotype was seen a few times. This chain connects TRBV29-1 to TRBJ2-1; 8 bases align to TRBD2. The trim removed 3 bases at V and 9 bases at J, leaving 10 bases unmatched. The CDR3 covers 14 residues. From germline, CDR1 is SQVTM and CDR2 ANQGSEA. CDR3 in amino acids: CSVDSGLVPSEQFF. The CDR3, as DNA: TGCAGCGTTGACTCGGGACTAGTTCCCAGTGAGCAGTTCTTC.

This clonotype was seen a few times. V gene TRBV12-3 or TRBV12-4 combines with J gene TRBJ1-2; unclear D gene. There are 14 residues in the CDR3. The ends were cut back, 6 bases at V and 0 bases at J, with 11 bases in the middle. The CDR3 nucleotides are TGTGCCAGCAGCTACGAACAGTCTAACTATGGCTACACCTTC. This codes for CASSYEQSNYGYTF.

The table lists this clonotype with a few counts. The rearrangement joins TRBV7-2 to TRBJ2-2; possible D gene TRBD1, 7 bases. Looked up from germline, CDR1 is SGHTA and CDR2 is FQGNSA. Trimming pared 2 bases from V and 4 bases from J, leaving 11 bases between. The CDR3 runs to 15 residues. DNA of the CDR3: TGTGCCAGCAGCTTATCAGGGGGGAGCACCGGGGAGCTGTTTTTT. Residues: CASSLSGGSTGELFF.

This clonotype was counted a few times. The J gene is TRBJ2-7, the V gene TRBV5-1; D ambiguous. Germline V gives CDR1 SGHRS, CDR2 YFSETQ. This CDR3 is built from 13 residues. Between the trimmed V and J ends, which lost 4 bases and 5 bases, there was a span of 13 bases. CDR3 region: CASSPTQKHEQYF. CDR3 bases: TGCGCCAGCAGCCCTACTCAGAAGCACGAGCAGTACTTC. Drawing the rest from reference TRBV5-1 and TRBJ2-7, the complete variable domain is KAGVTQTPRYLIKTRGQQVTLSCSPISGHRSVSWYQQTPGQGLQFLFEYFSETQRNKGNFPGRFSGRQFSNSRSEMNVSTLELGDSALYLCASSPTQKHEQYFGPGTRLTVT.

The CDR3 loop is CASSQGVGDEKLFF. CDR3 sequence (DNA): TGTGCCAGCAGCCAAGGGGTAGGGGATGAAAAACTGTTTTTT. The chain couples TRBV4-2 to TRBJ1-4, with a tentative D call TRBD1 (5 bases). Trimming removed 1 base from V and 6 bases from J, with 9 bases in between. This CDR3 region has 14 residues. CDR1 is LGHNA and CDR2 is YNFKEQ in the germline V gene.

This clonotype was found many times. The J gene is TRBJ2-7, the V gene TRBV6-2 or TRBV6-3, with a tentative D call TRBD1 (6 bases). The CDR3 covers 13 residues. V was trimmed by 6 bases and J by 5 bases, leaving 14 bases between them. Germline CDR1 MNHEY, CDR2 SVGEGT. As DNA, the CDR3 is TGTGCCAGCAGCCAGGGGCTAGTCCACGAGCAGTACTTC. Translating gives CASSQGLVHEQYF.

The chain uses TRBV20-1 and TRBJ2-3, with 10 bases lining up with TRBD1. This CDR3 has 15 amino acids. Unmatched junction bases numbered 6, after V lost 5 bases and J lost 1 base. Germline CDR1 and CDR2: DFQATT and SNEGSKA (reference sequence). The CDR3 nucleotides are TGCAGTGCTTCCGGGACAGGGGCCCGCACAGATACGCAGTATTTT. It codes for CSASGTGARTDTQYF.

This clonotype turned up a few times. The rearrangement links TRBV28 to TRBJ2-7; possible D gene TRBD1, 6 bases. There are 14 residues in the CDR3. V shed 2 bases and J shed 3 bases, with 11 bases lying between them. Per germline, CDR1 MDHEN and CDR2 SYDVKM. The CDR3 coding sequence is TGTGCCAGCAGTTTAAGGGGGTCGCTCTACGAGCAGTACTTC. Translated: CASSLRGSLYEQYF.

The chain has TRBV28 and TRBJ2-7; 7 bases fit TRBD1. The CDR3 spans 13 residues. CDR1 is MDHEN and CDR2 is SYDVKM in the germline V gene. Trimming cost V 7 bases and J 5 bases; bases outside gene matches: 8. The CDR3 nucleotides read TGTGCCAGCAAGGACAGGAATTGGAACGAGCAGTACTTC. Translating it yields CASKDRNWNEQYF.